These T cell receptor beta chains were read from a single sample in a study of cytomegalovirus exposure and HLA in healthy donors. TCRdb's table, derived via immunoSEQ multiplex PCR, lists solely in-frame clones and lacks some. The data hold around 130,000 clones, with about three quarters observed a single time. Sequenced input: PBMCs. These receptors all stem from a young woman in good health and CMV-seronegative. CDR3s include the opening cysteine and the closing phenylalanine or tryptophan. D genes are given only for firm matches. Clone size is given for some rows only: seen once, a few or many times, or a class if the clone is expanded.

V	size	D	J	CDR3	DNA
TRBV30	.	TRBD1	TRBJ1-4	CAWSDGTGAEKLFF	TGTGCCTGGAGTGACGGGACAGGGGCTGAAAAACTGTTTTTT
TRBV27	.	.	TRBJ2-3	CASSSGRRGPVLDTQYF	TGTGCCAGCAGTTCCGGGCGTAGGGGCCCCGTTTTGGATACGCAGTATTTT
TRBV28	.	TRBD1	TRBJ1-1	CASSYDRGNEAFF	TGTGCCAGCAGTTACGACAGGGGTAATGAAGCTTTCTTT
TRBV7-9	few	TRBD2	TRBJ2-3	CASTRGGTDTQYF	TGTGCCAGCACTCGGGGAGGGACAGATACGCAGTATTTT
TRBV19	once	.	TRBJ1-4	CASSIQGGSNEKLFF	TGTGCCAGTAGTATACAAGGGGGATCTAATGAAAAACTGTTTTTT
TRBV5-4	.	TRBD2	TRBJ2-1	CASSSLAGEFNEQFF	TGTGCCAGCAGCTCACTAGCGGGAGAGTTTAATGAGCAGTTCTTC
TRBV30	.	.	TRBJ1-3	CAWSVPGYKQLYGNTIYF	TGTGCCTGGAGTGTACCGGGTTACAAGCAATTGTATGGAAACACCATATATTTT
TRBV6-5	few	.	TRBJ2-5	CASRAQPGVGETQYF	TGTGCCAGCAGAGCCCAACCGGGGGTTGGGGAGACCCAGTACTTC
TRBV7-2	.	.	TRBJ1-2	CAGSLALRGQGSGYTF	TGTGCCGGCAGCTTAGCTTTACGCGGTCAGGGGAGCGGCTACACCTTC
TRBV5-4	.	.	TRBJ1-4	CASSQAQGRLNEKLFF	TGTGCCAGCAGCCAGGCCCAGGGGAGACTTAATGAAAAGCTGTTTTTT
TRBV2	.	.	TRBJ2-1	CASSGRRGTSYNEQFF	TGTGCCAGCAGTGGTCGACGTGGGACATCCTACAATGAGCAGTTCTTC
TRBV23-1	.	.	TRBJ2-7	CASSQSEVEGAIYEQYF	TGCGCCAGCAGTCAATCCGAAGTGGAGGGGGCGATTTACGAGCAGTACTTC
TRBV11-2	once	TRBD1	TRBJ1-2	CASSLQQGAGYTF	TGTGCCAGCAGCCTGCAACAGGGGGCTGGCTACACCTTC
TRBV2	few	.	TRBJ1-6	CASLDGQFSPLHF	TGTGCCAGCCTTGACGGACAGTTTTCACCCCTCCACTTT
TRBV18	few	TRBD2	TRBJ2-7	CASSPGVSGGPGEQYF	TGTGCCAGCTCACCAGGAGTCTCGGGAGGGCCCGGCGAGCAGTACTTC
TRBV19	many	.	TRBJ1-2	CASTRARNYGYTF	TGTGCCAGTACGCGGGCCCGGAACTATGGCTACACCTTC
TRBV9	once	TRBD2	TRBJ2-3	CASSFSGLADTQYF	TGTGCCAGCAGCTTCAGCGGACTAGCTGATACGCAGTATTTT
TRBV6-1	.	TRBD1	TRBJ2-2	CASSRTGVRAGELFF	TGTGCCAGCAGTCGGACAGGGGTGAGGGCCGGGGAGCTGTTTTTT
TRBV18	.	.	TRBJ1-2	CASSHEQVLGYGYTF	TGTGCCAGCTCTCATGAACAGGTGTTGGGCTATGGCTACACCTTC
TRBV6-5	.	TRBD1	TRBJ1-1	CASSYAEAGGAEAFF	TGTGCCAGCAGTTACGCGGAGGCAGGGGGAGCTGAAGCTTTCTTT
TRBV6-5	.	TRBD1	TRBJ1-2	CASSVDRGSSRGYTF	TGTGCCAGCAGTGTGGACAGGGGGAGTTCTCGGGGCTACACCTTC
TRBV27	.	.	TRBJ1-4	CASSRLPHSATNEKLFF	TGTGCCAGCAGTCGACTACCCCACAGCGCAACTAATGAAAAACTGTTTTTT
TRBV28	few	.	TRBJ1-4	CASFLNEKLFF	TGTGCCAGCTTCCTTAATGAAAAACTGTTTTTT
TRBV9	few	.	TRBJ2-3	CASSAGLLDTQYF	TGTGCCAGCAGCGCTGGACTATTGGATACGCAGTATTTT
TRBV19	few	TRBD1	TRBJ1-5	CASSINPGTDNQPQHF	TGTGCCAGTAGTATAAATCCAGGGACAGATAATCAGCCCCAGCATTTT
TRBV9	once	TRBD1	TRBJ1-2	CASSVDSGTGYPNYGYTF	TGTGCCAGCAGCGTAGATTCCGGGACAGGCTACCCAAACTATGGCTACACCTTC
TRBV9	.	TRBD2	TRBJ2-3	CASSPGLAGGQGTQYF	TGTGCCAGCAGCCCCGGACTAGCGGGGGGGCAGGGTACGCAGTATTTT
TRBV18	.	.	TRBJ1-3	CASSPLRTVNSGNTIYF	TGTGCCAGCTCACCACTCCGGACAGTCAACTCTGGAAACACCATATATTTT
TRBV28	.	.	TRBJ1-6	CASNQVGAPLNSPLHF	TGTGCCAGCAACCAAGTAGGGGCGCCTCTTAATTCACCCCTCCACTTT
TRBV19	.	.	TRBJ2-5	CASSYTGGGGTQYF	TGTGCCAGTAGTTATACGGGAGGGGGCGGGACCCAGTACTTC
TRBV19	.	.	TRBJ2-3	CASSIGGGARPDTQYF	TGTGCCAGTAGTATAGGAGGGGGTGCCCGCCCAGATACGCAGTATTTT
TRBV5-5	.	.	TRBJ1-3	CASSLTGLGNTIYF	TGTGCCAGCAGCTTAACAGGGTTGGGAAACACCATATATTTT
TRBV19	.	.	TRBJ2-5	CASSDRGSLKTQYF	TGTGCCAGTAGTGATCGGGGGTCTTTAAAGACCCAGTACTTC
TRBV19	few	TRBD1	TRBJ1-5	CASTDRGLNQPQHF	TGTGCCAGTACCGACAGGGGTCTCAATCAGCCCCAGCATTTT
TRBV15	.	.	TRBJ2-7	CASPRGRVPLEQYF	TGTGCCTCCCCTAGGGGCAGGGTACCACTCGAGCAGTACTTC
TRBV28	few	TRBD1	TRBJ2-2	CASSLATGGTGELFF	TGTGCCAGCAGTTTAGCCACAGGGGGTACCGGGGAGCTGTTTTTT
TRBV5-1	.	.	TRBJ1-1	CASSLEQHTEAFF	TGCGCCAGCAGCTTGGAACAGCACACTGAAGCTTTCTTT
TRBV10-3	.	.	TRBJ2-7	CAISGRRDNPPYEQYF	TGTGCCATCAGTGGCCGCCGGGACAACCCACCCTACGAGCAGTACTTC
TRBV10-3	once	.	TRBJ1-5	CAISEVSANQPQHF	TGTGCCATCAGTGAGGTGTCAGCGAATCAGCCCCAGCATTTT
TRBV5-1	once	TRBD1	TRBJ1-4	CASRLDGQGAEKLFF	TGCGCCAGCAGACTAGACGGACAGGGGGCGGAAAAACTGTTTTTT
TRBV5-1	.	.	TRBJ1-2	CASSPGLYYGYTF	TGCGCCAGCAGCCCAGGACTATACTATGGCTACACCTTC
TRBV5-6	.	TRBD2	TRBJ2-5	CASSLVGLGGETQYF	TGTGCCAGCAGCTTGGTGGGACTAGGCGGAGAGACCCAGTACTTC
TRBV6-1	.	.	TRBJ2-2	CASSRSTVNTGELFF	TGTGCCAGCAGCCGGTCAACAGTGAACACCGGGGAGCTGTTTTTT
TRBV9	.	.	TRBJ1-2	CASSVVQGNYGYTF	TGTGCCAGCAGCGTCGTACAGGGAAACTATGGCTACACCTTC
TRBV18	.	.	TRBJ2-5	CASSLTPVQETQYF	TGTGCCAGCTCACTAACTCCCGTCCAAGAGACCCAGTACTTC
TRBV29-1	once	TRBD2	TRBJ2-7	CSVWSGSYEQYF	TGCAGCGTTTGGAGCGGGAGCTACGAGCAGTACTTC
TRBV28	.	.	TRBJ2-3	CASQQSGSTYKNTDTQYF	TGTGCCAGCCAACAAAGCGGATCCACCTATAAAAACACAGATACGCAGTATTTT
TRBV7-2	.	.	TRBJ1-4	CASSSRLLEKLFF	TGTGCCAGCAGCTCGAGGTTATTAGAAAAACTGTTTTTT
TRBV19	.	.	TRBJ2-3	CASQRSSSTDTQYF	TGTGCCAGTCAAAGGAGTAGTAGTACAGATACGCAGTATTTT
TRBV27	.	.	TRBJ1-2	CASSGPGRGGYTF	TGTGCCAGCAGTGGTCCGGGCCGAGGGGGCTACACCTTC